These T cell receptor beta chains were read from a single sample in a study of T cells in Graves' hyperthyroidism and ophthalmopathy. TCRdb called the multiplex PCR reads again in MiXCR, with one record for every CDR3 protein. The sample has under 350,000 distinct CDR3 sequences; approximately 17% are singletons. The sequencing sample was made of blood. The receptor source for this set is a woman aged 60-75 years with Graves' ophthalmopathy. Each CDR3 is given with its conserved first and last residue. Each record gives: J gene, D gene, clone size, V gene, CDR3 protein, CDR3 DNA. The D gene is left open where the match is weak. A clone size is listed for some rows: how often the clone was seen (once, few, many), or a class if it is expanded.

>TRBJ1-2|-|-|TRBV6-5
CASSYSEDGGCTF
TGTGCCAGCAGTTACTCAGAGGACGGAGGCTGCACCTTC
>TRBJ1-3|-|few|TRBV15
CATSRDGRGGNTIYF
TGTGCCACCAGCAGAGACGGCAGGGGTGGAAACACCATATATTTT
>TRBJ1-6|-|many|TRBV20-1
CSANRVAEDSPLHF
TGCAGTGCTAACAGGGTGGCCGAGGATTCACCCCTCCACTTT
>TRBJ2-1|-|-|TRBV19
CASRDGLYNEQFF
TGTGCCAGCCGGGACGGACTCTACAATGAGCAGTTCTTC
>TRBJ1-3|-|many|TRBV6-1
CASSLTELSGNTIYF
TGTGCCAGCAGTCTAACAGAGCTCTCTGGAAACACCATATATTTT
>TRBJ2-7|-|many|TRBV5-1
CASLFEPGPFYEQYF
TGCGCCAGCCTTTTCGAACCGGGACCGTTTTACGAGCAGTACTTC
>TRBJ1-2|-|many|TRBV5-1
CASSFRTGSDGYTF
TGCGCCAGCAGCTTCCGTACTGGGTCGGATGGCTACACCTTC
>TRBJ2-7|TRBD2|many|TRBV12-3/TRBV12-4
CASSPPSRTSVMGYEQYF
TGTGCCAGCAGCCCTCCCTCCAGGACTAGCGTAATGGGTTACGAGCAGTACTTC
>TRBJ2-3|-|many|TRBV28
CASSEKPDTQYF
TGTGCCAGCAGTGAGAAACCAGATACGCAGTATTTT
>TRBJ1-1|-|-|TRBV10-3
CAIRQTDTEAFF
TGTGCCATCAGACAGACAGACACTGAAGCTTTCTTT
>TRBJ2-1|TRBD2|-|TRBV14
CASSQDLVGGDNEQFF
TGTGCCAGCAGCCAAGATTTAGTGGGAGGGGACAATGAGCAGTTCTTC
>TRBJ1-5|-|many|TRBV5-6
CASSWGASNQPQHF
TGTGCCAGCAGCTGGGGCGCGAGCAATCAGCCCCAGCATTTT
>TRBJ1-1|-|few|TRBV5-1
CASSFAGFGTEAFF
TGCGCCAGCAGCTTCGCGGGATTTGGCACTGAAGCTTTCTTT
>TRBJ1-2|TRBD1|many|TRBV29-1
CSVVGTGQNYGYTF
TGCAGCGTTGTGGGGACAGGCCAAAACTATGGCTACACCTTC
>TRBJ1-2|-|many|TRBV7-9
CASSPRSLYGYTF
TGTGCCAGCAGCCCTCGATCGCTCTATGGCTACACCTTC
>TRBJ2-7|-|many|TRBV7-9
CASSPDRKIYEQYF
TGTGCCAGCAGCCCAGACAGGAAAATATACGAGCAGTACTTC
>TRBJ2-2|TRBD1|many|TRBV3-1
CASSQRTGNTGELFF
TGTGCCAGCAGCCAGCGGACAGGGAACACCGGGGAGCTGTTTTTT
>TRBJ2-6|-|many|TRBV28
CASSWEQVISGANVLTF
TGTGCCAGCAGTTGGGAACAGGTGATCTCTGGGGCCAACGTCCTGACTTTC
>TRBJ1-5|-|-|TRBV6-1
CASSHGTPLTGNQPQHF
TGTGCCAGCAGCCACGGGACACCCCTCACCGGCAATCAGCCCCAGCATTTT
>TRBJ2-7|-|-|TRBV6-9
CASSYTGNTQDEQYF
TGTGCCAGCAGTTACACGGGGAATACCCAGGACGAGCAGTACTTC
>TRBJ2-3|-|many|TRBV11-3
CASSLGLGSTDTQYF
TGTGCCAGCAGCTTAGGACTCGGGAGCACAGATACGCAGTATTTT
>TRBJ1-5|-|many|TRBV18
CASSPDRSNQPQHF
TGTGCCAGCTCACCCGATAGGTCGAATCAGCCCCAGCATTTT
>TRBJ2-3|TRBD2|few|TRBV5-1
CASSRRGAGGATDTQYF
TGCGCCAGCAGCAGAAGGGGAGCGGGGGGGGCGACAGATACGCAGTATTTT
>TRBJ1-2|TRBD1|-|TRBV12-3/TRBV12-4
CASSPSPGQGYGYTF
TGTGCCAGCAGTCCAAGTCCGGGACAGGGGTATGGCTACACCTTC
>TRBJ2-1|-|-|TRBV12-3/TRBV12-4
CASSFRGRTWGFF
TGTGCCAGCAGTTTTCGAGGACGGACGTGGGGGTTCTTC
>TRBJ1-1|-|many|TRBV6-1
CASSGGMRGTEAFF
TGTGCCAGCAGTGGCGGAATGAGGGGCACTGAAGCTTTCTTT
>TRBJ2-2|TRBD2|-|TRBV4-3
CASGGLAGTPGTGELFF
TGCGCCAGCGGCGGACTAGCGGGGACCCCCGGCACCGGGGAGCTGTTTTTT
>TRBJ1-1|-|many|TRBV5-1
CASSSGGQNTEAFF
TGCGCCAGCAGCTCCGGGGGACAGAACACTGAAGCTTTCTTT
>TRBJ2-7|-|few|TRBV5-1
CASSLAPTFYEQYF
TGCGCCAGCAGCTTGGCCCCCACTTTCTACGAGCAGTACTTC
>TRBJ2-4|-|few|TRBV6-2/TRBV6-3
CASSYPVLAKNIQYF
TGTGCCAGCAGTTACCCCGTGCTAGCCAAAAACATTCAGTACTTC
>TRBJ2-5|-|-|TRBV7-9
CASSLGHSTQETQYF
TGTGCCAGCAGCTTAGGTCATTCCACCCAAGAGACCCAGTACTTC
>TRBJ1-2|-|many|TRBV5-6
CASSRLRGRYGYTF
TGTGCCAGCAGCCGACTCAGGGGTCGGTATGGCTACACCTTC
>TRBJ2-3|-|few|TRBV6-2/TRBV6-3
CASSDTPRRTDTQYF
TGTGCCAGCAGCGACACCCCACGAAGGACGGATACGCAGTATTTT
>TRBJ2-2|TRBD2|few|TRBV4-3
CASSQGASGTTNTGELFF
TGCGCCAGCAGCCAAGGGGCTAGCGGGACCACGAACACCGGGGAGCTGTTTTTT
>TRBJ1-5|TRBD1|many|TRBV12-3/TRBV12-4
CASSLGPDRSLRPQHF
TGTGCCAGCAGTTTAGGCCCGGACAGGAGCCTCAGGCCCCAGCATTTT
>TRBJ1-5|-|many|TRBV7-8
CASSLWGTNQPQHF
TGTGCCAGCAGCTTATGGGGGACAAATCAGCCCCAGCATTTT
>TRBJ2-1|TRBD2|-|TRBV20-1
CSARGTSGVSYNEQFF
TGCAGTGCTAGGGGGACTAGCGGGGTCTCCTACAATGAGCAGTTCTTC
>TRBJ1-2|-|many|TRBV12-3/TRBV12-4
CASSGYRRDGYTF
TGTGCCAGCAGTGGGTACAGGAGGGATGGCTACACCTTC
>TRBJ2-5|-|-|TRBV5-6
CTSSLFSAETQYF
TGTACCAGCAGCTTGTTCTCAGCAGAGACCCAGTACTTC
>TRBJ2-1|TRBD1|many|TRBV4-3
CASSHQGAEQFF
TGCGCCAGCAGCCACCAGGGGGCTGAGCAGTTCTTC
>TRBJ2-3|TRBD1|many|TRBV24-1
CATSEPGQSLTDTQYF
TGTGCCACCAGTGAACCGGGACAGTCACTCACAGATACGCAGTATTTT
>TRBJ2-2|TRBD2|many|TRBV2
CASSEQREGRFYTGELFF
TGTGCCAGCAGTGAACAGCGGGAGGGCAGATTTTACACCGGGGAGCTGTTTTTT
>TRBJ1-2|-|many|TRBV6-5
CASSYSGSMGNGYTF
TGTGCCAGCAGTTACTCCGGGTCCATGGGAAATGGCTACACCTTC
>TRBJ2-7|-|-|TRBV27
CASSLGPLSYEQYF
TGTGCCAGCAGCTTGGGACCGCTCTCCTACGAGCAGTACTTC
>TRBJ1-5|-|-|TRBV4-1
CASSQVVLGNQPQHF
TGCGCCAGCAGCCAAGTTGTACTGGGCAATCAGCCCCAGCATTTT
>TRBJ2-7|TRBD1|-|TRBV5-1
CASSLAQGVGEQYF
TGCGCCAGCAGCTTGGCACAGGGGGTGGGCGAGCAGTACTTC
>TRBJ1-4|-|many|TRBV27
CASSSTDNEKLFF
TGTGCCAGCAGTTCGACAGATAATGAAAAACTGTTTTTT
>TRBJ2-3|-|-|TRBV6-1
CASRPPHPTDTQYF
TGTGCCAGCAGGCCACCCCATCCCACAGATACGCAGTATTTT
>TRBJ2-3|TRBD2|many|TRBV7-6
CASRPSGRETDTQYF
TGTGCCAGCAGACCTAGCGGGAGGGAAACAGATACGCAGTATTTT
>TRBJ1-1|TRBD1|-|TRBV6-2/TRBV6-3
CASSPGTGGAEAFF
TGTGCCAGCAGTCCCGGGACAGGGGGCGCTGAAGCTTTCTTT
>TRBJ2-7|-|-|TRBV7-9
CASSVTDSTYEQYF
TGTGCCAGCAGCGTGACTGACAGTACCTACGAGCAGTACTTC
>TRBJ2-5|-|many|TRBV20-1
CSAQVGPKPGETQYF
TGCAGTGCTCAAGTGGGACCTAAGCCGGGAGAGACCCAGTACTTC
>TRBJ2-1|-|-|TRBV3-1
CASSQAVLEPRSYNEQFF
TGTGCCAGCAGCCAAGCTGTTCTAGAGCCAAGGTCCTACAATGAGCAGTTCTTC
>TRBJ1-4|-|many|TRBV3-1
CASRASWGTQKHTNEKLFF
TGTGCCAGCAGGGCCTCGTGGGGGACCCAGAAACATACTAATGAAAAACTGTTTTTT
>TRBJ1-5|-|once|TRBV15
CATSRDDWEAQGRHQPQHF
TGTGCCACCAGCAGAGATGACTGGGAGGCCCAGGGGAGGCATCAGCCCCAGCATTTT
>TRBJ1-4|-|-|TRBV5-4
CASSLALTAEKLFF
TGTGCCAGCAGCTTGGCCTTGACAGCAGAAAAACTGTTTTTT
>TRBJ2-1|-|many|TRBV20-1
CSARFGPGNEQFF
TGCAGTGCTAGATTCGGTCCAGGCAATGAGCAGTTCTTC
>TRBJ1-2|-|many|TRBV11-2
CASSARSGASYGYTF
TGTGCCAGCAGCGCGCGCTCTGGGGCAAGCTATGGCTACACCTTC
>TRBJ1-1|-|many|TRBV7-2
CASSYTDGTEAFF
TGTGCCAGCAGCTACACCGACGGTACTGAAGCTTTCTTT
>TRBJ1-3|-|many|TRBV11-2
CASRRNDLNTIYF
TGTGCCAGCAGGCGAAATGACCTTAACACCATATATTTT